One and the same sample provided the 14 T cell receptor beta chains below, sequenced in a study of T cells after yellow fever vaccination. TCRdb analysed the 5' RACE reads with MiXCR anew, one entry per CDR3 protein. The sample records roughly 120,000 distinct CDR3 sequences, more than 6% being singletons. This specimen was CD4+ T cells sorted from PBMCs, taken about 10 days after the first yellow fever vaccination. These receptors were collected from a man between 18 and 29 years old who received the YFV17D yellow fever vaccine.

The chain couples TRBV7-2 to TRBJ2-7, with D tentatively TRBD1 (6 bases). The CDR3 length is 13 residues. Per germline, CDR1 SGHTA and CDR2 FQGNSA. V lost 4 bases to trimming and J lost 6 bases, with 13 bases between them. CDR3 amino acids: CASSSQGSLEQYV. The CDR3 coding sequence is TGTGCCAGCAGCTCCCAGGGGAGTCTCGAGCAGTACGTC.

The table lists this clonotype with many counts. J is TRBJ1-2 and V is TRBV21-1; no DNA check was done on the table's D call, TRBD1. TRBV21-1 is a pseudogene. The CDR3 length is 14 residues. CDR3 in amino acids: CARHRDTYLYGYTF. DNA for the CDR3: TGTGCCAGACACCGGGACACCTACCTGTATGGCTACACCTTC.

To note about this clonotype: This may come from a read error, since a much larger clone is one base off. The chain uses TRBV5-6 and TRBJ2-3, with D perhaps matching TRBD2 (6 bases). The CDR3 extends over 14 amino acids. Germline lookup yields CDR1 SGHDT and CDR2 YYEEEE. The DNA for the CDR3 is TGTGCCAGCAGCTTGGTTTCGGGGGATTATACGCGGTATTTT. Protein sequence: CASSLVSGDYTRYF.

This clonotype was recorded at least ten times. V is TRBV7-2 and J is TRBJ2-7; 11 nucleotides line up with TRBD2. V lost 4 bases to trimming and J lost 4 bases; unmatched junction nucleotides: 9. The CDR3 length is 16 residues. CDR1 is SGHTA and CDR2 is FQGNSA in the germline V gene. The CDR3 DNA reads TGTGCCAGCAGCTCCTCTAGCGGGGGGCTTCCTTACGAGCAGTACTTC. This codes for CASSSSSGGLPYEQYF.

This clonotype was seen many times. The gene calls are TRBV3-1 and TRBJ2-7, with D unresolved. The CDR3 has 12 residues. Between the trimmed V and J ends, which lost 0 bases and 9 bases, there was a span of 9 bases. CDR1 is LGHDT, CDR2 YNNKEL, per germline (reference sequence). CDR3 sequence: CASSQDSKRQYF. The CDR3 DNA reads TGTGCCAGCAGCCAAGATTCAAAGCGGCAGTACTTC.

This clonotype was counted many times. This chain uses TRBV12-3 or TRBV12-4 with TRBJ2-7; D gene unclear. V was pared by 2 bases and J by 3 bases, with 11 bases between. The CDR3 loop spans 14 amino acids. CDR3 nucleotides: TGTGCCAGCAGTTTAAACCGCAACAACTACGAGCAGTACTTC. Translation gives CASSLNRNNYEQYF.

The table lists this clonotype with many counts. The J gene is TRBJ2-3, the V gene TRBV7-2; 10 nucleotides agree with TRBD2. Germline values: CDR1 SGHTA, CDR2 FQGNSA. The CDR3 is 13 residues long. The J segment lost 15 bases and the V segment lost 3 bases, leaving 9 bases of the junction unmatched. This chain's CDR3 is CASSLNSGGPVYF. The DNA of the CDR3 is TGTGCCAGCAGCTTGAATAGCGGGGGGCCTGTATATTTT.

The genes are TRBV12-3 or TRBV12-4 and TRBJ1-1; D not certain. The CDR3 sequence is 13 residues long. Trimming left V 4 bases short and J 5 bases short, with 11 bases between. The CDR3 bases are TGTGCCAGCAGTTATGGGTCTGGGACTGAAGCTTTCTTT. This sequence encodes CASSYGSGTEAFF.

In its sample, this clonotype was seen a few times. Written as DNA, the CDR3 is TGTGCCAGCTCACCATTCTCCGAGCCTCGCTCCTACAATGAGCAGTTCTTC. It translates to CASSPFSEPRSYNEQFF. The chain is built from TRBV18 and TRBJ2-1; D remains ambiguous. This CDR3 is 17 amino acids long. CDR1 KGHSH and CDR2 LQKENI come from the germline V gene. Deletions cut 2 bases from V and 0 bases from J, with 14 bases between.

The chain uses TRBV24-1 and TRBJ2-3, with a tentative D call TRBD1 (5 bases). Per the germline V gene, CDR1 is KGHDR and CDR2 is SFDVKD. The V and J ends lost 9 bases and 4 bases respectively, with 13 bases between them. The CDR3 consists of 13 residues. In DNA form, the CDR3 reads TGTGCCACCCAGGGTACACCGCCAGATACGCAGTATTTT. Protein product: CATQGTPPDTQYF.

This clonotype was counted many times. This sequence joins TRBV19 and TRBJ1-1; unclear D gene. Germline lookup yields CDR1 LNHDA and CDR2 SQIVND (reference sequence). The CDR3 sequence is 11 residues long. V lost 2 bases, J lost 4 bases, and 2 bases lay in between. The CDR3 loop reads CASSIFTEAFF. CDR3 in DNA: TGTGCCAGTAGTATATTCACTGAAGCTTTCTTT. The whole variable domain, remainder taken from reference TRBV19 and TRBJ1-1, is DGGITQSPKYLFRKEGQNVTLSCEQNLNHDAMYWYRQDPGQGLRLIYYSQIVNDFQKGDIAEGYSVSREKKESFPLTVTSAQKNPTAFYLCASSIFTEAFFGQGTRLTVV.

This clonotype was detected many times. Sequence at one end of the junction differs from germline and may be a read error. The CDR3 protein is CATSDYPAGSPLHF. The CDR3 nucleotides are TGTGCCACCAGCGATTACCCGGCCGGATCACCCCTCCACTTT. The chain is built from TRBV24-1 and TRBJ1-6; D gene ambiguous. This CDR3 has 14 residues. Per germline, CDR1 KGHDR and CDR2 SFDVKD.

At least ten counts were recorded for this clonotype. The V gene is TRBV18, the J gene TRBJ2-1; TRBD2 might be the D (5 bases). The germline V gene encodes CDR1 KGHSH and CDR2 LQKENI. Trimming shortened V by 4 bases and J by 8 bases, and 12 bases separated the two germline ends. The CDR3 consists of 13 residues. The CDR3: CASSQGLGDEQFF. CDR3 sequence (DNA): TGTGCCAGCTCACAAGGACTGGGCGATGAGCAGTTCTTC.

At least ten counts were recorded for this clonotype. The J gene is TRBJ2-5, the V gene TRBV5-1, with a weak D call TRBD2 (6 bases). The CDR3 extends over 17 amino acids. V was pared by 4 bases and J by 2 bases, with 21 bases between. The V gene's germline CDR1 is SGHRS and CDR2 YFSETQ. CDR3 DNA sequence: TGCGCCAGCAGCAGAGACGGATCGGGGGTGCCACAAGAGACCCAGTACTTC. The encoded protein is CASSRDGSGVPQETQYF.